This T cell receptor beta chain was found in a study of cytomegalovirus exposure and HLA in healthy donors. General study points: First-cohort TCR clusters tended to co-occur in the roughly 120 validation repertoires, a later analysis found.

About this clone: Its specificity is not known.

Sequenced by immunoSEQ multiplex PCR; TCRdb stores in-frame clones only, minus some. The profile shows 110,000 to 150,000 clones, approximately 89% of them singletons. V lost 0 bases to trimming and J lost 4 bases; unmatched junction nucleotides: 14. Germline values: CDR1 SGHRS, CDR2 YFSETQ. This CDR3 has 19 amino acids. This chain joins TRBV5-1 and TRBJ1-1, with TRBD1 matching 11 bases. The source is a woman aged 18-35 years in good health and CMV-seropositive. The sequencing sample was made of PBMCs. The CDR3 nucleotides are TGCGCCAGCAGCTTGGAAGCGGGCTACGGACAGGGGGCCTTCACTGAAGCTTTCTTT. As protein: CASSLEAGYGQGAFTEAFF.